This TCR beta chain was sequenced during a study of T cells after posttransplantation cyclophosphamide. Here immunoSEQ multiplex PCR was the method, and the copy in TCRdb shows in-frame clones only, minus some. The sample gives fewer than 45,000 clones, around four fifths of which show up once; around 8.1% is in the top ten. Busulfan-fludarabine conditioning, marrow transplant, and cyclophosphamide on days +3 and +4 were administered. The ends lost 1 base at V and 5 bases at J; junction bases unmatched: 2. Germline assignment: CDR1 MNHEY and CDR2 SVGAGI. The CDR3 contains 16 residues. The V and J genes are TRBV6-5 and TRBJ2-5; 15 nucleotides match TRBD2. The specimen comprised CD4+ T cells sorted from blood, sampled roughly 2,000 days after a stem cell transplant with posttransplant cyclophosphamide. This TCR was recovered from a female patient aged 35-55 years who received an allogeneic stem cell transplant from a related donor, was CMV-positive, and had no GVHD. Part of the T cell pool may stem from the graft donor. The CDR3 sequence: CASSYYGTSGGETQYF. In DNA form, the CDR3 reads TGTGCCAGCAGTTACTACGGGACTAGCGGGGGGGAGACCCAGTACTTC.